This T cell receptor (beta chain) was retrieved from a study of blood T cell repertoires in COVID-19. Study in general: From the United States, Italy and Spain came samples of acute and convalescent COVID-19. T cells, B-cell-depleted T cells, or PBMCs supplied cDNA or gDNA.

In Seattle, patients joined the study during active infection and were tracked longitudinally. This clone was detected only once. The germline CDR1 and CDR2 sequences are LNHDA and SQIVND (reference sequence). The CDR3 contains 16 residues. The V and J ends lost 4 bases and 3 bases, in that order; junction bases with no gene match: 9. Original methodology: Amplification with reference gene primers provided the estimates of nucleated cell counts. TCRdb keeps only in-frame clones here, not all; method: immunoSEQ multiplex PCR. D and trimming come from the DNA, and the V and J calls and clone size come from that table. Here the sample spans roughly 230,000 clones, 85% being singletons.

Sequenced sample: peripheral blood. This clonotype was sampled from a man aged 50 or older with COVID-19, enrolled during active disease. V usage is TRBV19 and J usage is TRBJ2-1, with 7 bases lining up with TRBD1. The CDR3 DNA follows: TGTGCCAGTAGTACCTACACAGGGGTAGGCTACAATGAGCAGTTCTTC. The encoded protein is CASSTYTGVGYNEQFF. Full variable domain (outside the CDR3, taken from reference TRBV19 and TRBJ2-1): DGGITQSPKYLFRKEGQNVTLSCEQNLNHDAMYWYRQDPGQGLRLIYYSQIVNDFQKGDIAEGYSVSREKKESFPLTVTSAQKNPTAFYLCASSTYTGVGYNEQFFGPGTRLTVL.